This T cell receptor beta chain came from a study of circulating CD8 cells and anti-PD-1 response in melanoma. General study findings and limits: Clonotype sharing was highest between DPOS and TIGIT subsets.

TCR libraries were prepared from roughly 14 ng of total RNA with the QIAseq Immune Repertoire TCR panel. MiXCR was run by TCRdb on the reads, yielding one entry per CDR3 protein. The sample includes about 470 distinct CDR3 sequences, roughly 8.3% seen only once; the top ten take around 30%. Sorting of live CD3+CD8+TCRalphabeta+ cells by PD-1 and/or TIGIT gave four subsets. The CDR3 loop spans 11 amino acids. The V end lost 9 bases, the J end lost 6 bases, and 6 bases lay between the germline ends. In germline, CDR1 is LNHDA, CDR2 SQIVND (reference sequence). This clonotype is classed as large. Its matching antigen is unknown.

This sequence originates from a human donor with melanoma. Sequencing was performed on CD8+ T cells from PBMCs, taken at baseline or after one month of anti-PD-1 therapy (not recorded which). This chain joins TRBV19 and TRBJ1-6; unclear D gene. The CDR3 nucleotides are TGTGCCAGCCGGGTTAATTCACCCCTCCACTTT. Its protein is CASRVNSPLHF.